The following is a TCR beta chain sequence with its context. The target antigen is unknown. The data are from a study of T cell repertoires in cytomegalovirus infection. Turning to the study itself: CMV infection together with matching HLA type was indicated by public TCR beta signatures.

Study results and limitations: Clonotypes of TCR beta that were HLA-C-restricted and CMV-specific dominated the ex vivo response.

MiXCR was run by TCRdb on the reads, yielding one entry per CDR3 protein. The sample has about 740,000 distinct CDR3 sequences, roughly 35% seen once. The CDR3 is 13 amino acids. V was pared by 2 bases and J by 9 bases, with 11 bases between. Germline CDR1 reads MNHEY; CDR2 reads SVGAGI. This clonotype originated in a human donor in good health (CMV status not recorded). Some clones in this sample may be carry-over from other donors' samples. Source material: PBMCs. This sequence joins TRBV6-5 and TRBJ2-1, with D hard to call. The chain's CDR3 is CASSYERGGEQFF. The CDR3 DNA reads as TGTGCCAGCAGTTACGAAAGAGGCGGTGAGCAGTTCTTC.